This T cell receptor beta chain appears in the sequencing data of a study of T cells after yellow fever vaccination. Looking at the study overall: Preparation of the low-cell-number fractions used SMART-Seq v4 Ultra Low Input.

Universal primer sites and UMIs were introduced during 5'RACE template-switching synthesis of TCR cDNA. Using its own MiXCR run on the 5' RACE reads, TCRdb lists one record per CDR3 protein. The sample consists of some 350,000 distinct CDR3 sequences, roughly 4.3% of them appearing once. In its sample, this clonotype was seen many times. The receptor's source is a man aged 18 to 29 who received the YFV17D yellow fever vaccine. The input for sequencing was PBMCs, taken 5 days after the yellow fever booster vaccination.

CDR3 region: CASSLAARGQGIYEQYF. CDR3 in DNA: TGCGCCAGCAGCTTGGCCGCTCGGGGACAGGGGATCTACGAGCAGTACTTC. The chain joins TRBV5-1 to TRBJ2-7; 10 bases line up with TRBD1. Germline values: CDR1 SGHRS, CDR2 YFSETQ. V lost 0 bases, J lost 3 bases, and 9 bases stayed unmatched. The CDR3 sequence is 17 residues long.